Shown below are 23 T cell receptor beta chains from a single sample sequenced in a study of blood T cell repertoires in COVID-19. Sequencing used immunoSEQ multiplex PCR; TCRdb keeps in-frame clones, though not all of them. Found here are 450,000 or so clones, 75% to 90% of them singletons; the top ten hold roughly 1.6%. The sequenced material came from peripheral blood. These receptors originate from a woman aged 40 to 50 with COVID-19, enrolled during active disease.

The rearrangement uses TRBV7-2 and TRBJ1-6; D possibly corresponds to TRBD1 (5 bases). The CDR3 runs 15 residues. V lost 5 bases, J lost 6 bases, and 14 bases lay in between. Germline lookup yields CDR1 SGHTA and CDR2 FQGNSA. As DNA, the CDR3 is TGTGCCAGCAGCGCCAGACAGAGTTTTAATTCACCCCTCCACTTT. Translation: CASSARQSFNSPLHF.

Written as DNA, the CDR3 is TGCGCCAGCAGCCAAGAGGCCAGCGGGGGCAATGAGCAGTTCTTC. As protein: CASSQEASGGNEQFF. This rearrangement joins TRBV4-1 to TRBJ2-1; 8 bases line up with TRBD2. Losses at the gene ends were 0 bases for V and 6 bases for J; bases not matched to a gene: 4. The CDR3 has 15 amino acids. The germline V gene has CDR1 MGHRA and CDR2 YSYEKL.

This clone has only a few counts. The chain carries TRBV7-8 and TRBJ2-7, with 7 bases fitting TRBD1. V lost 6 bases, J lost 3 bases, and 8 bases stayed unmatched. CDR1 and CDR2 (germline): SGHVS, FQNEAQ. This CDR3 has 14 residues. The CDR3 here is CASRSTGAGYEQYF. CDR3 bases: TGTGCCAGCAGGAGTACAGGGGCCGGCTACGAGCAGTACTTC. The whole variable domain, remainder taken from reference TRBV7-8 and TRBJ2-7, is GAGVSQSPRYKVAKRGQDVALRCDPISGHVSLFWYQQALGQGPEFLTYFQNEAQLDKSGLPSDRFFAERPEGSVSTLKIQRTQQEDSAVYLCASRSTGAGYEQYFGPGTRLTVT.

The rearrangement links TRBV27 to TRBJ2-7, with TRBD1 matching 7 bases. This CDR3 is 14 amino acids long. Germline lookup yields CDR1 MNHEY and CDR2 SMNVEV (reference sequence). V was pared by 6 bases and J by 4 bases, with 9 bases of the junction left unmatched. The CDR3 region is CASSPGTVLYEQYF. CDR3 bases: TGTGCCAGCAGCCCCGGGACAGTCCTATACGAGCAGTACTTC.

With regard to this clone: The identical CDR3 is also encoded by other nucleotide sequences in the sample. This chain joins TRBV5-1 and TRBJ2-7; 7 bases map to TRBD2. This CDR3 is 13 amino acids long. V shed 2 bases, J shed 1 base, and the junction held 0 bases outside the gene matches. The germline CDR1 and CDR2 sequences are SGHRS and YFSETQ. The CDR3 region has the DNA TGCGCCAGCAGCTTAGCGGGATCCTACGAGCAGTACTTC. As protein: CASSLAGSYEQYF.

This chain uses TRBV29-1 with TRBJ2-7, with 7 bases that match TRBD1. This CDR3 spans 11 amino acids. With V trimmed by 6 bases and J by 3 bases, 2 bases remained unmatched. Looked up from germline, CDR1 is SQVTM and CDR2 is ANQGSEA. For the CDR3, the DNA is TGCAGCGTCCGGGACAGCTACGAGCAGTACTTC. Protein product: CSVRDSYEQYF.

CDR3: CASSQPTSGRGNEQFF. The DNA of the CDR3 is TGCGCCAGCAGCCAACCAACTAGCGGGAGGGGCAATGAGCAGTTCTTC. The rearrangement links TRBV4-1 to TRBJ2-1; 13 bases map to TRBD2. Germline CDR1 MGHRA, CDR2 YSYEKL. CDR3 length equals 16 residues. Trimming cost V 2 bases and J 6 bases; bases outside gene matches: 4.

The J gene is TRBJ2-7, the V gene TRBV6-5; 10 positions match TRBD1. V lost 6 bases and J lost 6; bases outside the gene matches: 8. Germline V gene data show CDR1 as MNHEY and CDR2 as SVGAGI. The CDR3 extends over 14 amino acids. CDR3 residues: CASRTGTGVFEQYF. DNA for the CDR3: TGTGCCAGCAGGACCGGGACAGGGGTCTTCGAGCAGTACTTC.

The CDR3 protein is CASSRDRGPSPLHF. CDR3 sequence (DNA): TGCGCCAGCAGCCGGGACAGGGGTCCCTCACCCCTCCACTTT. The chain carries TRBV4-3 and TRBJ1-6, with TRBD1 identical over 10 bases. This CDR3 spans 14 amino acids. Germline V gene data show CDR1 as LGHNA and CDR2 as YSLEER. V lost 4 bases and J lost 10; bases outside the gene matches: 4.

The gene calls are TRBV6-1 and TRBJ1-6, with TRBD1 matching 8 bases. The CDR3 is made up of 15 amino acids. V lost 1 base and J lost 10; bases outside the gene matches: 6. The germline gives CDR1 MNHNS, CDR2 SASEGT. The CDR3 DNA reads TGTGCCAGCAGTGAAGTCCAGGGGGCTTGGTCACCCCTCCACTTT. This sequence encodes CASSEVQGAWSPLHF.

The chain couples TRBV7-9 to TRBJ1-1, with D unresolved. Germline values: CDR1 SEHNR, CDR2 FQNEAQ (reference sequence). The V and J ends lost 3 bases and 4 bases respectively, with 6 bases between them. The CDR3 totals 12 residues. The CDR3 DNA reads TGTGCCAGCAGCTTTCGTTCCACTGAAGCTTTCTTT. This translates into CASSFRSTEAFF.

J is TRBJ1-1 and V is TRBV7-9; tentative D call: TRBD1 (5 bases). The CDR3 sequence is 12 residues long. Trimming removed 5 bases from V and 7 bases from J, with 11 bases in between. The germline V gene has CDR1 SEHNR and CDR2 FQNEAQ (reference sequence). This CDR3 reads CASSVPGFEAFF. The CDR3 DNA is TGTGCCAGCAGCGTTCCAGGGTTTGAAGCTTTCTTT.

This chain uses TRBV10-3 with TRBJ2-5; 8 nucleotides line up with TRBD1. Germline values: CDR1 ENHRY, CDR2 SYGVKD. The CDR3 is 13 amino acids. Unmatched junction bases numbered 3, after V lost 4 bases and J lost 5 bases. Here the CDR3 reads CAISGQGRETQYF. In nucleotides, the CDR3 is TGTGCCATCAGTGGACAGGGGCGGGAGACCCAGTACTTC.

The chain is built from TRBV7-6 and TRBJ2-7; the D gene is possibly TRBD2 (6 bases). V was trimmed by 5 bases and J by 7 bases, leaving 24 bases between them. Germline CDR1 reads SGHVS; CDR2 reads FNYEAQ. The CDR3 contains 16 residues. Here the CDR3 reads CASSPRPGRSGLEQYF. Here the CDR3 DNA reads TGTGCCAGCAGCCCCCGCCCGGGGAGGTCGGGATTGGAGCAGTACTTC.

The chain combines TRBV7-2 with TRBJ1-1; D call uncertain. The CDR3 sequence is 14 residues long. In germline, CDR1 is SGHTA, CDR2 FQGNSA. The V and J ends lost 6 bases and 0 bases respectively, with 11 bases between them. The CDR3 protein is CASSPRSLNTEAFF. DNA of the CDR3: TGTGCCAGCAGTCCTAGGTCACTGAACACTGAAGCTTTCTTT. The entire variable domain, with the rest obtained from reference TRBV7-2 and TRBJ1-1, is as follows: GAGVSQSPSNKVTEKGKDVELRCDPISGHTALYWYRQSLGQGLEFLIYFQGNSAPDKSGLPSDRFSAERTGGSVSTLTIQRTQQEDSAVYLCASSPRSLNTEAFFGQGTRLTVV.

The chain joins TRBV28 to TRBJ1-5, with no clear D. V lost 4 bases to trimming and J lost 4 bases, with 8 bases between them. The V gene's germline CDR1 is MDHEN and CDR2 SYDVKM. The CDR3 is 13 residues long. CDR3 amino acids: CASSYNVNQPQHF. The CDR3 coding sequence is TGTGCCAGCAGTTACAACGTGAATCAGCCCCAGCATTTT.

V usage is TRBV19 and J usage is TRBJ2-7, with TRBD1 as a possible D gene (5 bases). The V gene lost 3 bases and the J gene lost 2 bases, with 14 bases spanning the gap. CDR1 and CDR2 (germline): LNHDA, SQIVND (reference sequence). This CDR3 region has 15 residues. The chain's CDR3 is CASSIVSTATYEQYF. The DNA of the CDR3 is TGTGCCAGTAGTATTGTATCGACAGCGACCTACGAGCAGTACTTC.

The CDR3 protein is CASSPSFRMPQHF. CDR3 in DNA: TGTGCCAGCAGTCCAAGCTTCAGGATGCCCCAGCATTTT. The chain has TRBV6-5 and TRBJ1-5; D gene unclear. The CDR3 sequence is 13 residues long. The germline CDR1 and CDR2 sequences are MNHEY and SVGAGI. The V gene lost 5 bases and the J gene lost 9 bases, with 14 bases spanning the gap.

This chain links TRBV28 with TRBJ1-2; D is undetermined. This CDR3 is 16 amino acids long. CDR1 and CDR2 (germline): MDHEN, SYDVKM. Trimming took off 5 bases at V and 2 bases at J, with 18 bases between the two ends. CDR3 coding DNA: TGTGCCAGCAGTCCTACCCTTTGGGGAGGGAACTATGGCTACACCTTC. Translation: CASSPTLWGGNYGYTF.

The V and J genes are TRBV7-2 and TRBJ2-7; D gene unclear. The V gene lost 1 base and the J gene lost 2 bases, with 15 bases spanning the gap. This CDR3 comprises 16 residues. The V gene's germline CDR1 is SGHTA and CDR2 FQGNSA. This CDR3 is CASSLVNPEFAYEQYF. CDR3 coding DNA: TGTGCCAGCAGCTTAGTAAACCCCGAGTTCGCCTACGAGCAGTACTTC. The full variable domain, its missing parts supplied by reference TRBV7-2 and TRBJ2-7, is GAGVSQSPSNKVTEKGKDVELRCDPISGHTALYWYRQSLGQGLEFLIYFQGNSAPDKSGLPSDRFSAERTGGSVSTLTIQRTQQEDSAVYLCASSLVNPEFAYEQYFGPGTRLTVT.

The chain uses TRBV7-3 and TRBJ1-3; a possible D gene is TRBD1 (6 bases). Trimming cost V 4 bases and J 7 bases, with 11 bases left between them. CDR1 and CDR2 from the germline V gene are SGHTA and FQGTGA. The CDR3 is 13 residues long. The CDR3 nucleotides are TGTGCCAGCAGCTCCTCCCAGGGGAACACCATATATTTT. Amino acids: CASSSSQGNTIYF.

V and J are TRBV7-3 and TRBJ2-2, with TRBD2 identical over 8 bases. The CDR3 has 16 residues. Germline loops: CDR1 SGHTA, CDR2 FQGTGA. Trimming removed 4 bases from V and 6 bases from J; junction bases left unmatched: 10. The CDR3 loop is CASSSYPTTSAGELFF. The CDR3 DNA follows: TGTGCCAGCAGCTCGTACCCCACGACTAGCGCCGGGGAGCTGTTTTTT.

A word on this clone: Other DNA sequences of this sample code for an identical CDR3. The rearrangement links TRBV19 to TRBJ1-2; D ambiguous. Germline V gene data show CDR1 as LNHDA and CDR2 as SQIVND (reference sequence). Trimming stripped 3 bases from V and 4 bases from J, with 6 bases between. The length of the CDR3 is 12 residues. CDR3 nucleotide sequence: TGTGCCAGTAGTATCAGCGTCTATGGCTACACCTTC. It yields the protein CASSISVYGYTF. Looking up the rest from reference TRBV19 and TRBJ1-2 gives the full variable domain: DGGITQSPKYLFRKEGQNVTLSCEQNLNHDAMYWYRQDPGQGLRLIYYSQIVNDFQKGDIAEGYSVSREKKESFPLTVTSAQKNPTAFYLCASSISVYGYTFGSGTRLTVV.